This TCR beta chain stems from a study of blood T cells in healthy people across ages. Of note for this clonotype: Antigen specificity is unknown.

There were healthy Caucasian individuals from Russia, aged about 6 to 100, serving as donors. Isolated per sample were at least 7 million PBMCs. Together with a sample-barcoded 5' primer, a J-beta primer mix was included in a second PCR lasting about 7 to 12 cycles. Each CDR3 protein gets one entry after TCRdb re-called the 5' RACE reads with MiXCR. The sample comprises 1.5 million to 2 million distinct CDR3 sequences, roughly 52% of which are singletons, and around 2.1% rests with the top ten. The CDR3 length is 12 residues. Trimming took 4 bases from V and 6 from J; bases not matched to a gene: 4. CDR1 DFQATT and CDR2 SNEGSKA come from the germline V gene (reference sequence). Study outcomes and limitations: One million T cells yielded diversity estimates that were considered underestimates. Diversity of TCR beta correlated strongly with naive T cell percentage.

The chain couples TRBV20-1 to TRBJ2-7; 9 nucleotides line up with TRBD2. Material: blood. This clonotype was sampled from a woman in her thirties or forties in good health. CDR3 in amino acids: CSAIAGAGEQYF. The DNA for the CDR3 is TGCAGTGCTATAGCGGGGGCGGGCGAGCAGTACTTC.